A selection of T cell receptor beta chains follows, all from one sample in a study of OX40 agonist ivuxolimab in advanced cancers. The method was immunoSEQ multiplex PCR; TCRdb's version includes in-frame clones alone and lacks a portion of them. The sample includes over 60,000 clones, roughly 80% of them seen just once. The sample here was CD4+ or CD8+ T cells sorted from blood, taken in a trial of the OX40 agonist ivuxolimab. These receptors were obtained from an adult with an advanced solid tumor such as melanoma, head and neck, liver or kidney cancer. CDR3s include the opening cysteine and the closing phenylalanine or tryptophan. A D gene is named only where the DNA matches it firmly. The listing skips clone size in some rows; elsewhere it reads once, few, many or a size class.

>.|TRBD2|TRBJ2-7|TRBV4-1
CTSSRGTSAYEQYF
TGCACCAGCAGCCGAGGGACTAGCGCCTACGAGCAGTACTTC
>.|.|TRBJ2-3|TRBV5-6
CASSIGRSDTQYF
TGTGCCAGCAGCATCGGACGTTCAGATACGCAGTATTTT
>.|TRBD2|TRBJ2-7|TRBV6-5
CASTTSGSYEQYF
TGTGCCAGCACCACTAGCGGGAGCTACGAGCAGTACTTC
>few|.|TRBJ1-1|TRBV5-1
CASSLIGDTEAFF
TGCGCCAGCAGCTTGATCGGGGATACTGAAGCTTTCTTT
>.|.|TRBJ2-5|TRBV7-3
CASSKTFDETQYF
TGTGCCAGCAGCAAAACGTTCGATGAGACCCAGTACTTC
>.|TRBD1|TRBJ1-2|TRBV4-3
CASSKARDRGAYGYTF
TGCGCCAGCAGCAAGGCCCGGGACAGGGGAGCCTATGGCTACACCTTC
>few|.|TRBJ2-1|TRBV11-2
CASSLEWGLPNEQFF
TGTGCCAGCAGCTTAGAGTGGGGCTTACCCAATGAGCAGTTCTTC
>.|.|TRBJ1-2|TRBV5-4
CASSLGTAYYGYTF
TGTGCCAGCAGCTTGGGGACAGCCTACTATGGCTACACCTTC
>.|TRBD2|TRBJ2-1|TRBV28
CASSLEGLSYNEQFF
TGTGCCAGCAGTCTGGAGGGACTATCCTACAATGAGCAGTTCTTC
>.|.|TRBJ1-2|TRBV11-2
CASSEGPQVGYTF
TGTGCCAGCAGCGAGGGGCCTCAGGTGGGCTACACCTTC
>.|.|TRBJ1-2|TRBV27
CASKGDGTFYGYTF
TGTGCCAGCAAAGGTGACGGAACGTTTTATGGCTACACCTTC
>.|.|TRBJ1-1|TRBV5-8
CASSLAHHFNTEAFF
TGTGCCAGCAGCTTGGCCCACCACTTCAACACTGAAGCTTTCTTT
>.|TRBD2|TRBJ2-3|TRBV5-6
CASSSGLAGAPDTQYF
TGTGCCAGCAGCTCCGGACTAGCGGGAGCCCCAGATACGCAGTATTTT
>.|TRBD2|TRBJ2-1|TRBV9
CASLCQRGFNEQFF
TGTGCCAGCCTCTGCCAGCGGGGGTTTAATGAGCAGTTCTTC
>.|.|TRBJ2-3|TRBV7-2
CASSSRAAIESTDTQYF
TGTGCCAGCAGCTCCCGCGCGGCGATAGAGAGCACAGATACGCAGTATTTT
>.|.|TRBJ2-2|TRBV7-2
CASSYRTGTGELFF
TGTGCCAGCAGCTATAGGACGGGCACCGGGGAGCTGTTTTTT
>.|.|TRBJ2-4|TRBV11-2
CASSFGQPRDIQYF
TGTGCCAGCAGCTTCGGTCAGCCCAGGGACATTCAGTACTTC
>.|.|TRBJ2-7|TRBV27
CASSFASSYEQYF
TGTGCCAGCAGTTTTGCCAGCTCCTACGAGCAGTACTTC
>.|.|TRBJ2-5|TRBV7-9
CASSLIRAETQYF
TGTGCCAGCAGCTTAATCAGGGCGGAGACCCAGTACTTC
>.|.|TRBJ2-5|TRBV4-3
CASSRHFQETQYF
TGCGCCAGCAGCCGTCATTTCCAAGAGACCCAGTACTTC
>.|.|TRBJ2-7|TRBV7-9
CASSVTGSNYEQYF
TGTGCCAGCAGCGTCACAGGGTCAAACTACGAGCAGTACTTC
>.|.|TRBJ1-2|TRBV2
CASKMTGDYGYTF
TGTGCCAGCAAGATGACAGGAGACTATGGCTACACCTTC
>.|TRBD2|TRBJ2-5|TRBV5-1
CASAITPGGGTETQYF
TGCGCCAGCGCAATTACCCCTGGGGGGGGAACGGAGACCCAGTACTTC
>.|.|TRBJ1-1|TRBV10-2
CASSWDDNTEAFF
TGCGCCAGCAGCTGGGACGACAACACTGAAGCTTTCTTT
>few|.|TRBJ2-1|TRBV5-6
CASSLGYINEQFF
TGTGCCAGCAGCTTGGGTTATATCAATGAGCAGTTCTTC
>.|.|TRBJ2-1|TRBV7-2
CASKLNAAYNEQFF
TGTGCCAGCAAGCTCAATGCGGCCTACAATGAGCAGTTCTTC
>.|.|TRBJ1-5|TRBV4-2
CASSQDWLVAVNQPQHF
TGTGCCAGCAGCCAAGATTGGTTAGTGGCAGTTAATCAGCCCCAGCATTTT
>.|TRBD1|TRBJ1-2|TRBV28
CASSQTTGRDYGYTF
TGTGCCAGCAGTCAGACGACAGGGAGGGACTATGGCTACACCTTC
>.|.|TRBJ2-7|TRBV4-1
CASSQDGRASEQYF
TGCGCCAGCAGCCAAGATGGCAGGGCGAGCGAGCAGTACTTC
>.|.|TRBJ2-6|TRBV5-4
CASSSQNSGANVLTF
TGTGCCAGCAGTTCTCAAAACTCTGGGGCCAACGTCCTGACTTTC
>.|.|TRBJ1-2|TRBV10-3
CAIGQVGRTYGYTF
TGTGCCATCGGGCAGGTCGGACGTACGTATGGCTACACCTTC
>.|.|TRBJ2-7|TRBV29-1
CSVARLAEQYF
TGCAGCGTTGCCCGGCTCGCCGAGCAGTACTTC
>once|TRBD2|TRBJ2-3|TRBV5-4
CASSSAGGADTQYF
TGTGCCAGCAGCTCGGCGGGGGGTGCAGATACGCAGTATTTT
>.|.|TRBJ2-5|TRBV30
CAWEDQGQETQYF
TGTGCCTGGGAAGATCAGGGTCAAGAGACCCAGTACTTC
>.|.|TRBJ1-1|TRBV5-5
CASKLHWNTEAFF
TGTGCCAGCAAGCTTCATTGGAACACTGAAGCTTTCTTT
>.|.|TRBJ2-7|TRBV7-9
CASSFDSYEQYF
TGTGCCAGCAGTTTCGACAGCTACGAGCAGTACTTC
>.|TRBD1|TRBJ1-5|TRBV5-1
CASSWTGGDQPQHF
TGCGCCAGCAGCTGGACAGGGGGGGATCAGCCCCAGCATTTT
>.|.|TRBJ1-6|TRBV27
CASSLLAANSPLHF
TGTGCCAGCAGTTTATTGGCGGCTAATTCACCCCTCCACTTT
>once|.|TRBJ1-1|TRBV28
CASRLPGAPGTEAFF
TGTGCCAGCAGGCTACCCGGGGCGCCTGGCACTGAAGCTTTCTTT
>.|.|TRBJ1-2|TRBV2
CASSEVGQGGGYTF
TGTGCCAGCAGTGAAGTGGGCCAGGGAGGTGGCTACACCTTC